The sequence of this TCR beta chain was determined in a study of blood T cell repertoires in COVID-19. Trimming cost V 6 bases and J 3 bases; bases outside gene matches: 4. The CDR3 runs 13 residues. Original processing notes: Estimation of nucleated cell counts relied on the amplification of reference gene primers. Profiled with immunoSEQ multiplex PCR; TCRdb holds only in-frame clones, not every one. The V and J calls and clone size come from that table; D and trimming were worked out from the DNA. The sample records more than 140,000 clones, 75% to 85% being singletons. This clonotype was obtained from a woman aged 50 to 60 in a cohort sampled during active or convalescent COVID-19. The specimen was peripheral blood. The chain recombines TRBV12-3 or TRBV12-4 with TRBJ2-5; 7 nucleotides align to TRBD1. The CDR3 nucleotides read TGTGCCAGCAGGGAGGACAGGAAAGAGACCCAGTACTTC. Protein: CASREDRKETQYF.